The source of this TCR beta chain is a study of T-cell memory formation after mild COVID-19. TCRdb ran MiXCR on the 5' RACE reads and lists one entry per CDR3 protein. The sample consists of hundreds of thousands of distinct CDR3 sequences, about 20% of them appearing once. This CDR3 contains 16 residues. V gave up 6 bases and J gave up 0 bases; unmatched junction bases: 2. Germline V gives CDR1 SEHNR, CDR2 FQNEAQ (reference sequence). This TCR derives from an adult woman who had mild COVID-19 (a few samples of this study predate the infection). Cell type and time point are not known. The chain combines TRBV7-9 with TRBJ2-6, with 10 nucleotides matching TRBD1. The sequenced sample was PBMCs or a T cell subset sorted from them (not recorded which). In DNA, the CDR3 is TGTGCCAGCAGGGACAGGGGGGACTCTGGGGCCAACGTCCTGACTTTC. Residues: CASRDRGDSGANVLTF.